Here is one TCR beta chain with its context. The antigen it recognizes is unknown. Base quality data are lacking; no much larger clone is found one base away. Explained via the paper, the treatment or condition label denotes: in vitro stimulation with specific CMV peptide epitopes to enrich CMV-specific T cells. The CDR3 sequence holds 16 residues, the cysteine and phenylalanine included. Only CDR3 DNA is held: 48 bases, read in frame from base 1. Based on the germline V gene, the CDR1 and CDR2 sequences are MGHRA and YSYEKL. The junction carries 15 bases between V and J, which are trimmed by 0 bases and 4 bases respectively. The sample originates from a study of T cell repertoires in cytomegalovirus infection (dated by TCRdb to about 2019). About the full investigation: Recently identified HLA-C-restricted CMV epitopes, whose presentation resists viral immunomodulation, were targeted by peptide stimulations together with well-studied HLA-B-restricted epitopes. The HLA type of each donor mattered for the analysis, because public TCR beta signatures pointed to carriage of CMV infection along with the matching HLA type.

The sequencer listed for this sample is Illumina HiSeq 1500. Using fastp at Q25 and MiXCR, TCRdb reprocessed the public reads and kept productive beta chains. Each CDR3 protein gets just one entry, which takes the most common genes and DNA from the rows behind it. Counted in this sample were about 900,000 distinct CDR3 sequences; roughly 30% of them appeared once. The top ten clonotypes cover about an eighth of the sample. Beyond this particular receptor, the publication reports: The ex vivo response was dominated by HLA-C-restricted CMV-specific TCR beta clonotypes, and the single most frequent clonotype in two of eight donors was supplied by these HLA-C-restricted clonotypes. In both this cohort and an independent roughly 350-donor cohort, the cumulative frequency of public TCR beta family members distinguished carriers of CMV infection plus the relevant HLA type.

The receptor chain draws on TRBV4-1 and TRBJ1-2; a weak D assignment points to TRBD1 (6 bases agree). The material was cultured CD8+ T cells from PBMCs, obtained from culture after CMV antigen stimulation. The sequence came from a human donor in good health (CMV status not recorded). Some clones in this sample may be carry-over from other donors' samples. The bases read TGCGCCAGCAGCCAAGATCCGGCCGGAGGGGGCTATGGCTACACCTTC. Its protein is CASSQDPAGGGYGYTF.